This T cell receptor (beta chain) derives from a study of blood T cell repertoires in COVID-19. Clinical history reported by participants formed the basis on which cohorts were assigned. This table comes from immunoSEQ multiplex PCR, and its TCRdb copy is limited to in-frame clones, with some not included. The sample lists about 130,000 clones; 70% to 90% were seen once. The V gene end was trimmed by 1 base and the J gene end by 2 bases; junction bases not matched to a gene: 3. CDR1 and CDR2 (germline): SEHNR, FQNEAQ (reference sequence). This CDR3 is 15 amino acids long. The sequencing sample was made of PBMCs or T cells enriched from blood (not recorded which). The chain is built from TRBV7-9 and TRBJ2-7; 9 nucleotides align to TRBD2. This clonotype was obtained from a woman aged 50 to 65 who had recovered from COVID-19. The chain's CDR3 is CASSLGGGGAYEQYF. The CDR3 DNA reads as TGTGCCAGCAGCTTAGGTGGCGGGGGGGCCTACGAGCAGTACTTC.